Presented here are 16 T cell receptor beta chains from one specimen sequenced in a study of beta chain features in type 1 diabetes. The authors reverse transcribed all of the isolated RNA, so sequencing captured expressed TCRB transcripts. Some clones are missing from TCRdb's copy, which holds only in-frame ones; the method was immunoSEQ multiplex PCR. The sample shows about 320,000 clones, 14% of them seen only once. The sample comprised central memory CD4+ T cells from blood. The receptors were sampled from a man aged 25-40 years in good health.

This clone was counted between two and nine times. The chain has TRBV5-4 and TRBJ2-3, with D perhaps TRBD2 (6 bases). V was cut by 2 bases and J by 4 bases, with 14 bases left in between. The germline V gene has CDR1 SGHNT and CDR2 YYREEE (reference sequence). The CDR3 runs 15 residues. The CDR3 nucleotides are TGTGCCAGCAGCTTTCGGAGGGGAAGCCCAGATACGCAGTATTTT. Protein sequence: CASSFRRGSPDTQYF.

This clone has just a few counts. The V gene is TRBV7-9, the J gene TRBJ2-1; unclear D gene. With 6 bases removed from V and 9 bases from J, the gap between germline ends came to 9 bases. Germline V gives CDR1 SEHNR, CDR2 FQNEAQ (reference sequence). The CDR3 contains 11 residues. The CDR3 DNA is TGTGCCAGCAGTTCCCTCGGTGAGCAGTTCTTC. Its translation: CASSSLGEQFF.

The chain is built from TRBV7-9 and TRBJ2-7; the match to TRBD2 covers 7 bases. The CDR3 is made up of 14 amino acids. V gave up 5 bases and J gave up 0 bases; unmatched junction bases: 4. In germline, CDR1 is SEHNR, CDR2 FQNEAQ (reference sequence). The CDR3 nucleotides are TGTGCCAGCAGCCCAGCGGGAAGCTCCTACGAGCAGTACTTC. It yields the protein CASSPAGSSYEQYF.

This clone was seen at least ten times. The J gene is TRBJ2-5, the V gene TRBV7-2; 11 bases map to TRBD2. CDR1 and CDR2 (germline): SGHTA, FQGNSA. This CDR3 is 15 amino acids long. V trimming: 2 bases; J trimming: 1 base; junction bases outside the gene matches: 0. The CDR3 is CASSLLAGGQETQYF. The DNA of the CDR3 is TGTGCCAGCAGCTTACTAGCGGGAGGCCAAGAGACCCAGTACTTC.

This clone occurred a few times. The rearrangement links TRBV19 to TRBJ1-5; 10 bases align to TRBD1. The CDR3 spans 15 residues. V shed 8 bases and J 7 bases; nucleotides not matched to a gene: 11. Germline CDR1 reads LNHDA; CDR2 reads SQIVND (reference sequence). The CDR3, as DNA: TGTGCCAGTTGGGGGACAGGGGATTGGCGCCAGCCCCAGCATTTT. Protein product: CASWGTGDWRQPQHF.

This clone showed up many times. The chain employs TRBV28 and TRBJ1-1; unclear D gene. V gave up 6 bases and J gave up 1 base, with 18 bases separating them. Germline CDR1 MDHEN, CDR2 SYDVKM. The CDR3 contains 16 residues. This chain's CDR3 is CASSTLGWRGNTEAFF. CDR3 coding DNA: TGTGCCAGCAGCACCCTGGGGTGGAGAGGGAACACTGAAGCTTTCTTT.

The chain has TRBV6-5 and TRBJ2-3; D remains unclear. V was pared by 6 bases and J by 9 bases, with 10 bases between. CDR3 size: 11 residues. The germline gives CDR1 MNHEY, CDR2 SVGAGI. DNA of the CDR3: TGTGCCAGCAGCCCAATTGGCACGCAGTATTTT. The encoded protein is CASSPIGTQYF.

The chain recombines TRBV7-8 with TRBJ1-6; D uncertain. Germline values: CDR1 SGHVS, CDR2 FQNEAQ. Trimming shortened V by 1 base and J by 11 bases, and 6 bases separated the two germline ends. The CDR3 extends over 12 amino acids. The DNA for the CDR3 is TGTGCCAGCAGCTTAGGGGTTCCACCCCTCCACTTT. Its translation is CASSLGVPPLHF.

The chain recombines TRBV4-3 with TRBJ2-5; tentatively, D is TRBD1 (6 bases). The V end lost 6 bases, the J end lost 5 bases, and 13 bases lay between the germline ends. The CDR3 runs to 13 residues. Germline CDR1 LGHNA, CDR2 YSLEER. The CDR3, as DNA: TGCGCCAGCAGTCGTTCTAGGGGGGAGACCCAGTACTTC. Translating it yields CASSRSRGETQYF.

This clone was counted a few times. This sequence joins TRBV27 and TRBJ2-5, with 8 bases aligning to TRBD2. This CDR3 is 15 amino acids long. V shed 4 bases and J 2 bases; nucleotides not matched to a gene: 6. In germline, CDR1 is MNHEY, CDR2 SMNVEV (reference sequence). The CDR3 DNA sequence: TGTGCCAGCAGTTCCAAACTAGCGGCTCAAGAGACCCAGTACTTC. Translating it yields CASSSKLAAQETQYF.

This clone has just a few counts. The V call is TRBV6-1, the J call TRBJ1-6, with D perhaps matching TRBD1 (5 bases). V gave up 6 bases and J gave up 9 bases, with 15 bases separating them. CDR1 is MNHNS, CDR2 SASEGT, per germline. The CDR3 consists of 14 residues. The CDR3 DNA reads TGTGCCAGCAGGGGGCAGGGCGGTACTTCACCCCTCCACTTT. Translated, it gives CASRGQGGTSPLHF.

There are a few counts of this clone. This sequence joins TRBV10-3 and TRBJ2-5, with 8 nucleotides matching TRBD1. V lost 4 bases, J lost 4 bases, and 2 bases stayed unmatched. This CDR3 is 13 amino acids long. Germline CDR1 ENHRY, CDR2 SYGVKD. This CDR3 is CAISGTGLETQYF. As DNA, the CDR3 is TGTGCCATCAGTGGGACAGGGTTAGAGACCCAGTACTTC.

The V gene is TRBV28, the J gene TRBJ1-1; 9 bases fit TRBD1. Germline loops: CDR1 MDHEN, CDR2 SYDVKM. With 5 bases clipped from V and 5 bases from J, the junction kept 12 bases outside the gene matches. This CDR3 spans 16 amino acids. Here the CDR3 DNA reads TGTGCCAGCAGTCCGTTAACAGGGGGCGTGTTAACTGAAGCTTTCTTT. Translated, it gives CASSPLTGGVLTEAFF.

This clone was found many times. The V and J genes are TRBV19 and TRBJ1-2; D not resolved. CDR1 LNHDA and CDR2 SQIVND come from the germline V gene (reference sequence). The CDR3 contains 13 residues. Trimming shortened V by 3 bases and J by 8 bases, and 13 bases separated the two germline ends. For the CDR3, the DNA is TGTGCCAGTAGTATCGGGCAGACAAGGGGCTACACCTTC. It yields the protein CASSIGQTRGYTF.

The chain recombines TRBV6-6 with TRBJ2-7; weak D call: TRBD1 (6 bases). Germline loops: CDR1 MNHNY, CDR2 SVGAGI (reference sequence). This CDR3 is built from 13 residues. The V gene lost 8 bases and the J gene lost 0 bases, with 11 bases spanning the gap. CDR3 residues: CASARQASYEQYV. The DNA for the CDR3 is TGTGCCAGCGCCAGACAGGCCTCCTACGAGCAGTACGTC.

Only a few counts were recorded for this clone. V and J are TRBV29-1 and TRBJ1-1; D possibly corresponds to TRBD1 (6 bases). This CDR3 spans 13 amino acids. Per germline, CDR1 SQVTM and CDR2 ANQGSEA. V was trimmed by 4 bases and J by 4 bases, leaving 13 bases between them. The DNA for the CDR3 is TGCAGCGTTGTTGGGGGCTGGAGCACTGAAGCTTTCTTT. Amino acid sequence: CSVVGGWSTEAFF.